What follows are 16 T cell receptor beta chains derived from one specimen sequenced in a study of T cell repertoires in ileal Crohn's disease. Produced via immunoSEQ multiplex PCR; TCRdb's table is partial and in-frame only. This sample yields over 3,500 clones, of which around 78% are seen a single time; more than 15% belongs to the top ten. The sample taken for sequencing was ileal tissue. The receptor source for this set is an adult with Crohn's disease.

This chain links TRBV19 with TRBJ1-3, with D possibly being TRBD1 (6 bases). CDR3 size: 14 residues. Germline CDR1 LNHDA, CDR2 SQIVND (reference sequence). V was pared by 4 bases and J by 0 bases, with 7 bases between. The CDR3 loop reads CASSRGLSGNTIYF. DNA for the CDR3: TGTGCCAGTAGTAGGGGGCTCTCTGGAAACACCATATATTTT.

This chain links TRBV27 with TRBJ1-2; D gene unclear. Germline V gene lookup returns CDR1 MNHEY and CDR2 SMNVEV (reference sequence). The CDR3 spans 12 residues. With 0 bases removed from V and 14 bases from J, the gap between germline ends came to 13 bases. The CDR3 nucleotides are TGTGCCAGCAGTTTATCGGGAGAGAGGGAGACCTTC. Residues: CASSLSGERETF.

This clone is labeled large. The V call is TRBV7-7, the J call TRBJ2-1; D ambiguous. The germline V gene has CDR1 SSHAT and CDR2 FNYEAQ (reference sequence). V was pared by 1 base and J by 7 bases, with 8 bases between. The CDR3 is 13 residues long. The CDR3 DNA follows: TGTGCCAGCAGCTTAGGCCAGGTAAATGAGCAGTTCTTC. This codes for CASSLGQVNEQFF.

The rearrangement links TRBV6-5 to TRBJ1-6; perhaps TRBD1 as D (6 bases). V lost 4 bases to trimming and J lost 10 bases, with 11 bases between them. The germline gives CDR1 MNHEY, CDR2 SVGAGI. CDR3 length equals 13 residues. DNA for the CDR3: TGTGCCAGCAGTTTAGGGGGTCAGTCACCCCTCCACTTT. This gives the protein CASSLGGQSPLHF.

V and J are TRBV6-5 and TRBJ2-1; 9 bases map to TRBD1. CDR1 and CDR2 from the germline V gene are MNHEY and SVGAGI. CDR3 size: 15 residues. V shed 7 bases, J shed 3 bases, and the junction held 7 bases outside the gene matches. The CDR3 coding sequence is TGTGCCAGCACCCCACCGGGACAGGGCTACAATGAGCAGTTCTTC. Translation gives CASTPPGQGYNEQFF.

The rearrangement uses TRBV5-4 and TRBJ2-5, with 9 bases identical to TRBD1. Germline V gene lookup returns CDR1 SGHNT and CDR2 YYREEE (reference sequence). V was clipped by 4 bases and J by 4 bases; unmatched bases: 11. The CDR3 extends over 16 amino acids. The CDR3 sequence: CASSHRGSDRGETQYF. CDR3 DNA: TGTGCCAGCAGCCACCGGGGGTCGGACAGGGGAGAGACCCAGTACTTC.

Turning to this clone: Other nucleotide sequences in the sample specify the same CDR3. The chain uses TRBV7-6 and TRBJ2-3, with unresolved D. Per germline, CDR1 SGHVS and CDR2 FNYEAQ. This CDR3 has 15 residues. Between the trimmed V and J ends, which lost 1 base and 0 bases, there was a span of 8 bases. This chain's CDR3 is CASSLEGDSTDTQYF. CDR3 DNA sequence: TGTGCCAGCAGCTTAGAAGGAGATAGCACAGATACGCAGTATTTT.

J is TRBJ2-1 and V is TRBV7-7; 7 bases are shared with TRBD2. CDR3 size: 12 residues. V trimming: 4 bases; J trimming: 9 bases; junction bases outside the gene matches: 3. Germline assignment: CDR1 SSHAT and CDR2 FNYEAQ (reference sequence). In DNA, the CDR3 is TGTGCCAGCAGCTCCCCTAGCGGTGAGCAGTTCTTC. Translating gives CASSSPSGEQFF.

As concerns this clone: Other DNA sequences from this sample encode an identical CDR3 as well. CDR3 amino acids: CAWSADSDSGNTIYF. For the CDR3, the DNA is TGTGCCTGGAGTGCAGACAGCGACTCTGGAAACACCATATATTTT. V usage is TRBV30 and J usage is TRBJ1-3; tentatively, D is TRBD1 (5 bases). V gave up 1 base and J gave up 0 bases, with 10 bases separating them. The CDR3 runs 15 residues. CDR1 and CDR2 from the germline V gene are GTSNPN and SVGIG (reference sequence).

The V gene is TRBV5-4, the J gene TRBJ2-3; no definite D call. The CDR3 is 13 amino acids. The germline V and J ends were trimmed by 2 bases and 6 bases, with 10 bases remaining between them. Per germline, CDR1 SGHNT and CDR2 YYREEE (reference sequence). The CDR3 DNA reads TGTGCCAGCAGCTTAGAACCCACTGATACGCAGTATTTT. Translation: CASSLEPTDTQYF. Full variable domain (outside the CDR3, taken from reference TRBV5-4 and TRBJ2-3): ETGVTQSPTHLIKTRGQQVTLRCSSQSGHNTVSWYQQALGQGPQFIFQYYREEENGRGNFPPRFSGLQFPNYSSELNVNALELDDSALYLCASSLEPTDTQYFGPGTRLTVL.

As DNA, the CDR3 is TGTGCCAGCAGCACTAATCCCAGTATGAACACTGAAGCTTTCTTT. Translating it yields CASSTNPSMNTEAFF. V and J are TRBV7-2 and TRBJ1-1; no clear D. The CDR3 runs to 15 residues. CDR1 SGHTA and CDR2 FQGNSA come from the germline V gene. Trimming removed 5 bases from V and 0 bases from J, with 13 bases in between.

The chain combines TRBV2 with TRBJ2-7; 7 bases fit TRBD2. The CDR3 length is 15 residues. Germline values: CDR1 SNHLY, CDR2 FYNNEI. With V trimmed by 8 bases and J by 6 bases, 16 bases remained unmatched. The CDR3 sequence is CASFLREGLPLEQYF. CDR3 bases: TGTGCCAGCTTCTTGAGGGAGGGCCTACCTCTCGAGCAGTACTTC.

The chain recombines TRBV18 with TRBJ2-5, with no clear D. The CDR3 runs 13 residues. Trimming pared 5 bases from V and 0 bases from J, leaving 7 bases between. Germline values: CDR1 KGHSH, CDR2 LQKENI. This CDR3 is CASSSGHQETQYF. CDR3 sequence (DNA): TGTGCCAGCTCATCGGGTCACCAAGAGACCCAGTACTTC. The full variable domain, with the rest looked up from reference TRBV18 and TRBJ2-5, is NAGVMQNPRHLVRRRGQEARLRCSPMKGHSHVYWYRQLPEEGLKFMVYLQKENIIDESGMPKERFSAEFPKEGPSILRIQQVVRGDSAAYFCASSSGHQETQYFGPGTRLLVL.

The chain links TRBV28 to TRBJ2-7; D is ambiguous. Germline CDR1 is MDHEN and CDR2 is SYDVKM. The CDR3 loop spans 10 amino acids. Trimming pared 6 bases from V and 6 bases from J, leaving 6 bases between. CDR3 amino acids: CASSRVEQYF. The CDR3 DNA reads TGTGCCAGCAGCCGGGTCGAGCAGTACTTC.

The chain has TRBV9 and TRBJ1-1; D is perhaps TRBD1 (6 bases). The V end lost 2 bases, the J end lost 1 base, and 9 bases lay between the germline ends. There are 14 residues in the CDR3. From germline, CDR1 is SGDLS and CDR2 YYNGEE. Here the CDR3 DNA reads TGTGCCAGCAGCGTTAGGGACAAGAACACTGAAGCTTTCTTT. Amino acids: CASSVRDKNTEAFF.

The chain couples TRBV19 to TRBJ2-1; 14 nucleotides agree with TRBD2. The V segment lost 6 bases and the J segment 15 bases; nucleotides outside the gene matches: 7. CDR3 length equals 13 residues. In germline, CDR1 is LNHDA, CDR2 SQIVND (reference sequence). As DNA, the CDR3 is TGTGCCAGTAGGATGGGACTAGCGGGAGTTGCGTTCTTC. Its translation is CASRMGLAGVAFF.